These T cell receptor beta chains were read from a single sample in a study of blood T cell repertoires in COVID-19. The table came from immunoSEQ multiplex PCR; TCRdb's copy has only in-frame clones and leaves some out. The repertoire has fewer than 25,000 clones, roughly 90% of them found once; the top ten carry 6.3%. Sequencing was performed on peripheral blood. The receptors originated from a woman of 80 years or more with active COVID-19. Each CDR3 is given with its conserved first and last residue. The D gene is left open where the match is weak. Rows may omit the clone size; those that give it use once, few, many or a size class.

d_call,v_call,clone_size,j_call,cdr3_nt,cdr3_aa
TRBD2,TRBV6-5,.,TRBJ2-3,TGTGCCAGCAGTTACACTAGCGGGGGCACAGATACGCAGTATTTT,CASSYTSGGTDTQYF
.,TRBV18,.,TRBJ1-3,TGTGCCAGCTCACCACCGTCCAGGGGTGGTATTTCTGGGAACACCATATATTTT,CASSPPSRGGISGNTIYF
TRBD1,TRBV11-1,.,TRBJ2-7,TGTGCCAGCAGCTCTACCGGGACAGGGCCCTACGAGCAGTACTTC,CASSSTGTGPYEQYF
TRBD1,TRBV2,.,TRBJ2-5,TGTGCCAGCAGGGCGGAGACAGGGATGGCCGAGACCCAGTACTTC,CASRAETGMAETQYF
TRBD2,TRBV5-1,.,TRBJ2-3,TGCGCCAGCAGCGTACTCGCGGGGGGGAATACGCAGTATTTT,CASSVLAGGNTQYF
TRBD1,TRBV6-5,.,TRBJ1-6,TGTGCCAGCAGACCTGGGACAGGCTATTCACCCCTCCACTTT,CASRPGTGYSPLHF
TRBD1,TRBV10-3,.,TRBJ1-6,TGTGCCATCAGCCAGGGGGGTAATAATTCACCCCTCCACTTT,CAISQGGNNSPLHF
TRBD1,TRBV6-5,.,TRBJ1-1,TGTGCCAGCAGTTCCGGACAGGGCGCTGAAGCTTTCTTT,CASSSGQGAEAFF
.,TRBV5-4,.,TRBJ1-1,TGTGCCAGCAGCTTGGGGGGCAGGGAGGACACTGAAGCTTTCTTT,CASSLGGREDTEAFF
.,TRBV4-1,.,TRBJ2-3,TGCGCCAGCAGCCAAGGGACAGTGGATACGCAGTATTTT,CASSQGTVDTQYF
.,TRBV4-2,.,TRBJ2-5,TGTGCCAGCAGCCAAGATAGAACAGGCCAAGAGACCCAGTACTTC,CASSQDRTGQETQYF
TRBD1,TRBV5-1,once,TRBJ1-1,TGCGCCAGCAGCTTGGAGACAGGGGACACTGAAGCTTTCTTT,CASSLETGDTEAFF
.,TRBV6-6,.,TRBJ2-2,TGTGCCAGCACCAGGGGGGCCGGGGAGCTGTTTTTT,CASTRGAGELFF
.,TRBV11-1,.,TRBJ1-2,TGTGCCAGCAGCTTACGTTCAGGGTCGGTCTATGGCTACACCTTC,CASSLRSGSVYGYTF
.,TRBV24-1,once,TRBJ2-3,TGTGCCACCAGTGATCGGACAGTTAGATCTAGCACAGATACGCAGTATTTT,CATSDRTVRSSTDTQYF
.,TRBV9,.,TRBJ2-6,TGTGCCAGCAGCTACTCCGTCTCTGGGGCCAACGTCCTGACTTTC,CASSYSVSGANVLTF
TRBD1,TRBV7-9,.,TRBJ2-1,TGTGCCAGCAGCCCGGCACCGGGACAGGGGAGCGATGAGCAGTTCTTC,CASSPAPGQGSDEQFF
.,TRBV5-1,once,TRBJ2-3,TGCGCCAGCAGCTTGATCCCATCAGGGGGCACAGATACGCAGTATTTT,CASSLIPSGGTDTQYF
TRBD1,TRBV5-4,.,TRBJ2-6,TGTGCCAGCAGCTTAGGGGACAGGGGGCCTGGGGCCAACGTCCTGACTTTC,CASSLGDRGPGANVLTF
TRBD1,TRBV30,.,TRBJ1-5,TGTGCCTGGACCGGGACAGGGCGCAATCAGCCCCAGCATTTT,CAWTGTGRNQPQHF
.,TRBV21-1,few,TRBJ2-3,TGTGCCAGCAGAGAGAAGGGGAACCTAGATACGCAGTATTTT,CASREKGNLDTQYF
.,TRBV19,.,TRBJ1-1,TGTGCCAGTAGTCGACAGGCGGTGAACACTGAAGCTTTCTTT,CASSRQAVNTEAFF
.,TRBV18,.,TRBJ2-5,TGTGCCAGCTCACCGCCCAGGGGCCAAGAGACCCAGTACTTC,CASSPPRGQETQYF
TRBD1,TRBV18,.,TRBJ1-5,TGTGCCAGCTCACCGTCTAACAGGGGGCCGGGTCAGCCCCAGCATTTT,CASSPSNRGPGQPQHF
TRBD2,TRBV7-2,.,TRBJ2-5,TGTGCCAGCAGCTTATCCGGGACTAGCGGGGGTGGGACCCAGTACTTC,CASSLSGTSGGGTQYF
TRBD1,TRBV6-2/TRBV6-3,.,TRBJ1-2,TGTGCCAGCAGTTCGGCAGGGGGTGGCTACACCTTC,CASSSAGGGYTF
.,TRBV5-8,.,TRBJ2-2,TGTGCCAGCAACCCAGGGCGAACCGGGGAGCTGTTTTTT,CASNPGRTGELFF
TRBD1,TRBV6-2/TRBV6-3,.,TRBJ2-2,TGTGCCAGCAGTTACTTTTGGACAGGGGACTCCAGGGGGGAGCTGTTTTTT,CASSYFWTGDSRGELFF
.,TRBV7-2,.,TRBJ2-5,TGTGCCAGCAGCTTACGTCCAGAGACCCAGTACTTC,CASSLRPETQYF
.,TRBV7-2,.,TRBJ2-3,TGTGCCAGCAGCTTCCTTCAAGCGTCAGATACGCAGTATTTT,CASSFLQASDTQYF
.,TRBV12-3/TRBV12-4,.,TRBJ2-1,TGTGCCAGCAGTTCGCGCCGAGCCAATGAGCAGTTCTTC,CASSSRRANEQFF
TRBD1,TRBV20-1,.,TRBJ1-1,TGCAGTGCTAGTGCCAGGGGGCGGAACACTGAAGCTTTCTTT,CSASARGRNTEAFF
TRBD2,TRBV6-2/TRBV6-3,.,TRBJ2-3,TGTGCCAGCAGTTACTCGCTAGCGGGGGGGCCGGGCACAGATACGCAGTATTTT,CASSYSLAGGPGTDTQYF
TRBD2,TRBV7-9,.,TRBJ2-1,TGTGCCAGCAGCTTAAGACTAGCGGGGGCCTACAATGAGCAGTTCTTC,CASSLRLAGAYNEQFF
TRBD1,TRBV5-1,.,TRBJ1-1,TGCGCCAGCAGCACGGGACAGGGTGGGACTGAAGCTTTCTTT,CASSTGQGGTEAFF
TRBD2,TRBV10-3,.,TRBJ2-7,TGTGCCATCAGCAGGACTAGCGGGGGCCCCGCGGGTGAGCAGTACTTC,CAISRTSGGPAGEQYF
.,TRBV29-1,.,TRBJ2-3,TGCAGCGTACTACGGGGGGATACGCAGTATTTT,CSVLRGDTQYF
TRBD2,TRBV3-1/TRBV3-2,.,TRBJ2-3,TGTGCCAGCAGCCAACCTGCGGGGGGGCCGGATACGCAGTATTTT,CASSQPAGGPDTQYF
.,TRBV10-2,.,TRBJ2-3,TGCGCCAGCAAGGAGGGCCCGACCGGGGCAGATACGCAGTATTTT,CASKEGPTGADTQYF
TRBD1,TRBV18,.,TRBJ2-3,TGTGCCAGCTCACCACTGGACAGGCAGACCACAGATACGCAGTATTTT,CASSPLDRQTTDTQYF
TRBD1,TRBV4-3,.,TRBJ2-1,TGCGCCAGCAGCCAAGAACCCGCCGCCGGGACAGGGGGGTACAATGAGCAGTTCTTC,CASSQEPAAGTGGYNEQFF
.,TRBV6-2/TRBV6-3,.,TRBJ2-2,TGTGCCAGCAGCTCGGGGGGCCAAGCCGGGGAGCTGTTTTTT,CASSSGGQAGELFF
TRBD1,TRBV28,.,TRBJ1-2,TGTGCCAGCAGTTTAGGCGACAGGGGGGGACTCTACACCTTC,CASSLGDRGGLYTF
TRBD2,TRBV7-2,.,TRBJ2-1,TGTGCCAGCAGCCAGCGGGGTGGCGAGCAGTTCTTC,CASSQRGGEQFF
.,TRBV13,.,TRBJ1-6,TGTGCCAGCAGCTTAGGCCTCGGGACACCCCTCCACTTT,CASSLGLGTPLHF
.,TRBV25-1,.,TRBJ2-7,TGTGCCAGCAGTGACCCTTACGAGCAGTACTTC,CASSDPYEQYF
.,TRBV21-1,.,TRBJ1-6,TGTGCCAGCAGCAAATCTAGGACAGGGTGTTCACCCCTCCACTTT,CASSKSRTGCSPLHF
TRBD2,TRBV9,.,TRBJ2-1,TGTGCCAGCAGCGTAGAGGTGGCTAGCGGGGGGGCTCAGCAGTTCTTC,CASSVEVASGGAQQFF
.,TRBV20-1,.,TRBJ1-6,TGCAGTGCTAGAGATCGGGATAAGCTCCACTTT,CSARDRDKLHF
.,TRBV6-2/TRBV6-3,.,TRBJ1-5,TGTGCCAGCAGTTACTCGGCAGGTCCGCCCCAGCATTTT,CASSYSAGPPQHF
TRBD1,TRBV6-5,.,TRBJ2-2,TGTGCCAGCAGTTACCTTGAGACAGGGGCGACCGGGGAGCTGTTTTTT,CASSYLETGATGELFF
.,TRBV5-1,.,TRBJ1-4,TGCGCCAGCAGTCGTTCAGGGATAAATGAAAAACTGTTTTTT,CASSRSGINEKLFF